This T cell receptor beta chain was observed in a study of blood T cell repertoires in COVID-19. Study at large: Sample material is recorded as cDNA or gDNA derived from T cells, B-cell-depleted T cells, or PBMCs.

V gave up 4 bases and J gave up 1 base, with 8 bases separating them. The CDR3 loop spans 14 amino acids. Looked up from germline, CDR1 is SGHDN and CDR2 is FVKESK. The table came from immunoSEQ multiplex PCR; TCRdb's copy has only in-frame clones and leaves some out. The profile shows around 320,000 clones, 85% of them singletons. This chain links TRBV14 with TRBJ1-3; no definite D call. This receptor was taken from a human donor in a cohort sampled during active COVID-19. The specimen sequenced was peripheral blood. In DNA form, the CDR3 reads TGTGCCAGCAGCCCCGCGGGATCTGGAAACACCATATATTTT. Encoded protein: CASSPAGSGNTIYF.